This TCR beta chain was obtained from a study of blood T cell repertoires in COVID-19. Participants spanned ages about 18 to 100 years and resided in about two dozen US areas. The germline V gene has CDR1 SEHNR and CDR2 FQNEAQ (reference sequence). With 0 bases removed from V and 5 bases from J, the gap between germline ends came to 10 bases. This CDR3 comprises 14 residues. As handled by the study authors: Quantification of nucleated cells was approximated via reference gene primer amplification. The repertoire was sequenced with immunoSEQ multiplex PCR; TCRdb's copy has only in-frame clones and lacks some. V and J calls and clone size are given by that table; D and trimming were obtained from the DNA. The sample lists approximately 170,000 clones, approximately 89% occurring once.

Material for sequencing was PBMCs or T cells enriched from blood (not recorded which). The rearrangement links TRBV7-9 to TRBJ1-2, with D maybe TRBD1 (5 bases). The TCR originated in a woman in her late teens or twenties who had recovered from COVID-19. This chain's CDR3 is CASSLAGAGYGYTF. DNA for the CDR3: TGTGCCAGCAGCTTAGCCGGGGCGGGGTATGGCTACACCTTC.